A selection of T cell receptor beta chains follows, all from one sample in a study of brain T cells in children with intractable seizures. Produced via immunoSEQ multiplex PCR; TCRdb's table is partial and in-frame only. The sample holds about 340,000 clones, roughly 93% seen once. The sample here was peripheral blood, taken 4 to 5 months after surgery. Every receptor here comes from a boy younger than two with tuberous sclerosis and intractable seizures. CDR3s leave out the opening cysteine and the closing phenylalanine or tryptophan. The order of the fields is clone size, D gene, J gene, V gene, CDR3 protein. The D gene is left open where the match is weak. Clone size appears in some rows only: once, few, many, or a class for an expanded clone.

.,.,TRBJ2-7,TRBV2,ASETGDYEQY
once,.,TRBJ1-3,TRBV10-3,AISPGAFSGNTIY
.,TRBD1,TRBJ1-6,TRBV7-2,ASSPDRGMGSPLH
.,.,TRBJ1-4,TRBV4-1,ASGDTGSEKLF
.,TRBD2,TRBJ2-7,TRBV10-2,ASRGSGGAGEQY
.,TRBD1,TRBJ1-1,TRBV7-3,ASTNLPSGGNAEAF
.,.,TRBJ2-1,TRBV6-4,ASSDSVGVWNEQF
.,TRBD1,TRBJ2-5,TRBV5-1,ASRSKGQGFGMPDGTQY
.,TRBD1,TRBJ2-5,TRBV19,ASGPTGSETQY
.,TRBD2,TRBJ2-1,TRBV11-2,ASSFKQAGGYNEQF
.,TRBD2,TRBJ2-7,TRBV4-1,ASSRGLVGSYEQY
.,TRBD1,TRBJ2-1,TRBV5-1,ASTVTGDNEQF
.,TRBD2,TRBJ2-7,TRBV2,ASSGLDLYVGEQY
.,.,TRBJ1-5,TRBV28,ASTLGGSNQPQH
.,TRBD2,TRBJ2-1,TRBV2,ASSERGLAVTFSYNEQF
.,.,TRBJ1-2,TRBV9,ASSVDPAGGFHGYT
.,.,TRBJ2-1,TRBV6-1,ASSEHAGKNEQF
.,.,TRBJ2-1,TRBV4-2,ASSQAARANEQF
.,TRBD2,TRBJ2-7,TRBV11-3,ASSLDSPMLAGTYEQY
.,.,TRBJ1-1,TRBV11-3,ASSFRGRMNTEAF
few,.,TRBJ1-5,TRBV4-2,ASSQESGTDGSYSNQPQH
.,.,TRBJ2-1,TRBV7-8,ASSLVVSYNEQF
.,.,TRBJ2-2,TRBV27,ASSLTWSGELF
.,TRBD1,TRBJ1-3,TRBV13,ASSPRGLSGNTIY
.,.,TRBJ2-7,TRBV19,ASSIVAGTREQY
.,TRBD2,TRBJ2-7,TRBV5-5,ASSPGGSPPYEQY
.,.,TRBJ2-1,TRBV24-1,ATSEPSGTSRF
.,.,TRBJ2-3,TRBV21-1,ASSPGVNGRASTDTQY
.,TRBD1,TRBJ1-6,TRBV25-1,ASSEYMGQGASPLH
.,.,TRBJ1-2,TRBV7-2,ASSLRQDGYYGYT
.,.,TRBJ1-2,TRBV30,AWIGGSVSYGYT
.,.,TRBJ2-6,TRBV9,ASSVRKRDAGANVLT
.,.,TRBJ2-2,TRBV7-3,ASSLVRGGVNTGELF
once,TRBD1,TRBJ2-7,TRBV18,ASSPSGQSYEQY
.,.,TRBJ1-5,TRBV6-5,ASSYSFRGHQPQH
.,TRBD2,TRBJ2-1,TRBV27,ASSMPGLASEQF
.,TRBD1,TRBJ1-2,TRBV5-6,ASSVEQGARGYT
.,TRBD2,TRBJ2-3,TRBV19,ASSETSGRADTQY
.,.,TRBJ1-5,TRBV25-1,ASSDPLSNQPQH
.,.,TRBJ1-2,TRBV19,ASSIGASNYGYT
.,.,TRBJ2-2,TRBV11-2,ASSLGLHTGELF
.,TRBD1,TRBJ1-5,TRBV24-1,ATRGTGDQPQH
.,.,TRBJ2-3,TRBV19,ASSIVGGPTDTQY
.,TRBD1,TRBJ2-7,TRBV5-5,ASSPPQGPYEQY
.,.,TRBJ2-3,TRBV6-2/TRBV6-3,ASSYAGTQY
.,.,TRBJ2-7,TRBV4-1,ASSDGTASLGFRYEQY
.,.,TRBJ2-5,TRBV7-6,ASSLAGETQY
.,.,TRBJ2-7,TRBV3-1/TRBV3-2,ASSQDVGYPSYEQY
.,TRBD2,TRBJ2-7,TRBV7-6,ASSSTSESYEQY
.,TRBD2,TRBJ2-7,TRBV9,ASSPGLAGGYEQY
.,.,TRBJ1-4,TRBV6-6,ASGNEKLF
.,TRBD1,TRBJ1-1,TRBV7-9,ASSTTTYRGENTEAF
.,TRBD2,TRBJ2-1,TRBV4-2,ASSQAASGRNEQF